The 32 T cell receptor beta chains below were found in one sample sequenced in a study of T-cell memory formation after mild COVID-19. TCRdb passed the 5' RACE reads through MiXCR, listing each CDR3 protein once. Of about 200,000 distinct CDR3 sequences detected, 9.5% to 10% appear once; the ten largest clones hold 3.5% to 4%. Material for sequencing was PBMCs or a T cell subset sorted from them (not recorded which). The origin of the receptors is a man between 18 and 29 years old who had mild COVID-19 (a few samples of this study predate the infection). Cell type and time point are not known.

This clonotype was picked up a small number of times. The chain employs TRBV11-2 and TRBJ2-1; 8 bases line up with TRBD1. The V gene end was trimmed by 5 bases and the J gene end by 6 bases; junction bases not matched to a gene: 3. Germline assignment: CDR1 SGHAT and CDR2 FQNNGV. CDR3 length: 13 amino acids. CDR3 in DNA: TGTGCCAGCAGCCCCCAGGGGGCCAATGAGCAGTTCTTC. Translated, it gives CASSPQGANEQFF.

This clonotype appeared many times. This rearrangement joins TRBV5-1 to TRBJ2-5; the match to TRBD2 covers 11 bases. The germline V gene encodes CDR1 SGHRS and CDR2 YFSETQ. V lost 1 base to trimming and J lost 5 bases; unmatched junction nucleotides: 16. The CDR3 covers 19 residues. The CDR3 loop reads CASSLTLRTSGFLGETQYF. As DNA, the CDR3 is TGCGCCAGCAGCTTGACTCTGCGGACTAGCGGGTTTCTGGGGGAGACCCAGTACTTC. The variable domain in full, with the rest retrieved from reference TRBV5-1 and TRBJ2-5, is KAGVTQTPRYLIKTRGQQVTLSCSPISGHRSVSWYQQTPGQGLQFLFEYFSETQRNKGNFPGRFSGRQFSNSRSEMNVSTLELGDSALYLCASSLTLRTSGFLGETQYFGPGTRLLVL.

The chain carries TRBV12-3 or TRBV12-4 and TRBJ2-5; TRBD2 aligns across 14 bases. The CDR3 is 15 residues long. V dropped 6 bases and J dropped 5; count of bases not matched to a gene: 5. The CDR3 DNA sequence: TGTGCCAGCAGCCCGACTAGCGGGGGGGGGGAGACCCAGTACTTC. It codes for CASSPTSGGGETQYF.

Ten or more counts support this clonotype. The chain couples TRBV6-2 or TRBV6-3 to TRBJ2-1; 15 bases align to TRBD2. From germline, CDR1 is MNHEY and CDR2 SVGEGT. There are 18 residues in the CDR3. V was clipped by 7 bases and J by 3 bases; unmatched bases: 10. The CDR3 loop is CASTDTGTSGGLYNEQFF. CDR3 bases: TGTGCCAGCACTGATACCGGGACTAGCGGGGGGCTCTACAATGAGCAGTTCTTC.

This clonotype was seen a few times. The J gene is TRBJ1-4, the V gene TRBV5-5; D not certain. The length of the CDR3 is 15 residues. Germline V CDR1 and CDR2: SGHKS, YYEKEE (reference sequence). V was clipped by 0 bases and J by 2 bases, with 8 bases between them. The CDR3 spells CASSLETGTNEKLFF. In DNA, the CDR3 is TGTGCCAGCAGCTTGGAGACTGGCACTAATGAAAAACTGTTTTTT.

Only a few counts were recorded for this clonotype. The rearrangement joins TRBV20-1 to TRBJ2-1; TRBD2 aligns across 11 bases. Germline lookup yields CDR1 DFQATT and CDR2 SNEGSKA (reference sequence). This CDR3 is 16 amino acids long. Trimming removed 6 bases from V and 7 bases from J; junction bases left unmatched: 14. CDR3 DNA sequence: TGCAGTGCCCACCGTGCTAGCGGGGGGACTGGGAATGAGCAGTTCTTC. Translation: CSAHRASGGTGNEQFF.

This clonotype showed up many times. The DNA of the CDR3 is TGCGCCAGCAGGCCCGGGACTAGCGGGTTCAGCACAGATACGCAGTATTTT. This codes for CASRPGTSGFSTDTQYF. This sequence joins TRBV5-1 and TRBJ2-3; 12 bases agree with TRBD2. The CDR3 extends over 17 amino acids. Per germline, CDR1 SGHRS and CDR2 YFSETQ. V shed 5 bases and J 0 bases; nucleotides not matched to a gene: 7.

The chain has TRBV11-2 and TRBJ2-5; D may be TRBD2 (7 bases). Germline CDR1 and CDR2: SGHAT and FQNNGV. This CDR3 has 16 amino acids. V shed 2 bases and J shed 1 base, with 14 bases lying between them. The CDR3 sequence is CASSLRGRGLQETQYF. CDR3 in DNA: TGTGCCAGCAGCTTACGGGGGCGGGGGCTCCAAGAGACCCAGTACTTC.

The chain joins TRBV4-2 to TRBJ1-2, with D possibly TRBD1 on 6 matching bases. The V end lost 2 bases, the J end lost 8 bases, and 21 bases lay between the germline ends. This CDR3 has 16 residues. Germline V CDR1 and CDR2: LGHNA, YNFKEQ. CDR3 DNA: TGTGCCAGCAGCCAAAAAAGGACGACAGGCCCGGCGGGCTACACCTTC. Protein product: CASSQKRTTGPAGYTF.

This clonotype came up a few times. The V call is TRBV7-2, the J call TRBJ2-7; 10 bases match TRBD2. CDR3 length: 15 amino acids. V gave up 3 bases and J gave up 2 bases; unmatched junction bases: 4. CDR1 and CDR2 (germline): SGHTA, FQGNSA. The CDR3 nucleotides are TGTGCCAGCAGCTTGACCAGCGGGGGGGCCTACGAGCAGTACGTC. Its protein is CASSLTSGGAYEQYV.

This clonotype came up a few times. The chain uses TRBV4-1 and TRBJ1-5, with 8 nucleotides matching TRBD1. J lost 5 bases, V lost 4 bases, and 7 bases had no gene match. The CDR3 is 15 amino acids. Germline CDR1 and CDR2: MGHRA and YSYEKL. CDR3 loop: CASSRKDRDDQPQHF. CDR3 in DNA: TGCGCCAGCAGCCGAAAGGACAGGGACGATCAGCCCCAGCATTTT.

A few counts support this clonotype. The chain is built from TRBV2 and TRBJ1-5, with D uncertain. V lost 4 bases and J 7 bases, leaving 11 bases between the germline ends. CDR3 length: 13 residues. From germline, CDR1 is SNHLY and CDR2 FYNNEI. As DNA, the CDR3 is TGTGCCAGCAGTGGGCAGGCTCAACAGCCCCAGCATTTT. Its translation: CASSGQAQQPQHF.

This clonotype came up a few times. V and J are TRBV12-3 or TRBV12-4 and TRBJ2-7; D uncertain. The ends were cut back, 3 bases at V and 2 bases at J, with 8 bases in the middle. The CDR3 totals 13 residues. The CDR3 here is CASSFSLTYEQYF. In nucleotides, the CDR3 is TGTGCCAGCAGTTTCAGCCTTACCTACGAGCAGTACTTC.

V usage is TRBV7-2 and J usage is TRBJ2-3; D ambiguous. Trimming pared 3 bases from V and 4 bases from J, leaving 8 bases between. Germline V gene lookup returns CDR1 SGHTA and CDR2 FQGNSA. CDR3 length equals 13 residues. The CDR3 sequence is CASSFYYADTQYF. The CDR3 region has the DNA TGTGCCAGCAGCTTTTACTATGCAGATACGCAGTATTTT.

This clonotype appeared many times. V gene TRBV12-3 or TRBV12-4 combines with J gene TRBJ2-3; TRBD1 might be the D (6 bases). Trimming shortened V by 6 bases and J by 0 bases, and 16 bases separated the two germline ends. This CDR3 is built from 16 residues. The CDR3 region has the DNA TGTGCCAGCAGAGGGATCCGGGACATAAGCACAGATACGCAGTATTTT. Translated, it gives CASRGIRDISTDTQYF.

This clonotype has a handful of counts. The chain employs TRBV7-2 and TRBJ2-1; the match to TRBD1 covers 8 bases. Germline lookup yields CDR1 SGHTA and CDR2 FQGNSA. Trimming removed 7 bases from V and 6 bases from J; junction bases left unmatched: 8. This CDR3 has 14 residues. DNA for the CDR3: TGTGCCAGCATCCAGGGACAGGCTTTCAATGAGCAGTTCTTC. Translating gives CASIQGQAFNEQFF.

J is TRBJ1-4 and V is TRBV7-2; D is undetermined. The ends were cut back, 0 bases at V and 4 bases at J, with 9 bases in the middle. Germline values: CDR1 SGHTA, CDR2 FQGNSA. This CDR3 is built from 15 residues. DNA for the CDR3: TGTGCCAGCAGCTTAGCAGCGGCGGGTAATGAAAAACTGTTTTTT. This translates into CASSLAAAGNEKLFF.

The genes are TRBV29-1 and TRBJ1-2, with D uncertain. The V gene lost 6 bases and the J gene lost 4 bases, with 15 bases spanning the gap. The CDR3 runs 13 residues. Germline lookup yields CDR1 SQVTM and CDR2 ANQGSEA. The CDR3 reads CSVDRLITYGYTF. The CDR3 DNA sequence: TGCAGCGTCGATAGGTTGATCACCTATGGCTACACCTTC.

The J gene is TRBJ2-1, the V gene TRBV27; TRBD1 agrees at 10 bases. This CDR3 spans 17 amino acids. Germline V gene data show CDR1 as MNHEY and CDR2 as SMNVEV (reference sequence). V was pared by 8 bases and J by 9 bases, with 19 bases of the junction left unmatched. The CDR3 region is CASAVPTGGLFHSEQFF. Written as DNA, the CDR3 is TGTGCCAGCGCTGTCCCGACAGGGGGCCTTTTTCATAGTGAGCAGTTCTTC.

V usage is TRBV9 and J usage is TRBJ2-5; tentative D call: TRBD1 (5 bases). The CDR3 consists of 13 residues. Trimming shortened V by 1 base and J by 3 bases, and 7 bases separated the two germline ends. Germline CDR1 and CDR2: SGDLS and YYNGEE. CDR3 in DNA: TGTGCCAGCAGCGTACAGGGAAAAGAGACCCAGTACTTC. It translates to CASSVQGKETQYF.

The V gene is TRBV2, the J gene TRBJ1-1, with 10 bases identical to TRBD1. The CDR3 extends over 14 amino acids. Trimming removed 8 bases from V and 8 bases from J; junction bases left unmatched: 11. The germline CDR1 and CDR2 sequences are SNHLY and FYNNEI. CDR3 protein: CASRQTGGAEEAFF. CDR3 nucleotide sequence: TGTGCCAGCCGTCAGACAGGGGGCGCCGAGGAAGCTTTCTTT.

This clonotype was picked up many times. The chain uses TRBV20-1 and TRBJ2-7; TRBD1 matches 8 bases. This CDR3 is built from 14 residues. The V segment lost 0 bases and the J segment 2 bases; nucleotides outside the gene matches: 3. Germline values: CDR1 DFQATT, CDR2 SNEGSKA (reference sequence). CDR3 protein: CSAREETGAYEQYF. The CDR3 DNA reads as TGCAGTGCTAGAGAGGAGACAGGGGCCTACGAGCAGTACTTC.

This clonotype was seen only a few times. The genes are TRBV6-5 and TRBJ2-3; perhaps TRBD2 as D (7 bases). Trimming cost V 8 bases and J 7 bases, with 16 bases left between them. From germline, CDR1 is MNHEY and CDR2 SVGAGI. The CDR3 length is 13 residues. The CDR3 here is CASEGGGRHTQYF. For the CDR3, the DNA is TGTGCCAGCGAGGGCGGGGGCCGGCATACGCAGTATTTT.

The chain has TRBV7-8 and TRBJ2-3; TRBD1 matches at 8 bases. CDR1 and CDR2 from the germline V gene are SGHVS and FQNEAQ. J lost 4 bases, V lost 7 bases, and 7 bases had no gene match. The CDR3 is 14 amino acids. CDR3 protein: CASNLQGVADTQYF. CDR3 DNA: TGTGCCAGCAACCTACAGGGGGTGGCAGATACGCAGTATTTT. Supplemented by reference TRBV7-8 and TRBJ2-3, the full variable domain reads GAGVSQSPRYKVAKRGQDVALRCDPISGHVSLFWYQQALGQGPEFLTYFQNEAQLDKSGLPSDRFFAERPEGSVSTLKIQRTQQEDSAVYLCASNLQGVADTQYFGPGTRLTVL.

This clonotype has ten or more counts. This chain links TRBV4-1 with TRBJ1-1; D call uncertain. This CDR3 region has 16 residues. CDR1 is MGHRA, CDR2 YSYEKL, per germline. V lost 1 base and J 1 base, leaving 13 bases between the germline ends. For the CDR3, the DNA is TGCGCCAGCAGCCAAGCGTTACTCCTCGGGAACACTGAAGCTTTCTTT. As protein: CASSQALLLGNTEAFF.

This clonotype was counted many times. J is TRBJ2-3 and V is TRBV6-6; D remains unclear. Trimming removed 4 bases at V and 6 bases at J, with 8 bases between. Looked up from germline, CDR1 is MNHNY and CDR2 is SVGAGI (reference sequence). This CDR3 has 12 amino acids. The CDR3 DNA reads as TGTGCCAGCAGTTCCACCCCGGATACGCAGTATTTT. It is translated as CASSSTPDTQYF.

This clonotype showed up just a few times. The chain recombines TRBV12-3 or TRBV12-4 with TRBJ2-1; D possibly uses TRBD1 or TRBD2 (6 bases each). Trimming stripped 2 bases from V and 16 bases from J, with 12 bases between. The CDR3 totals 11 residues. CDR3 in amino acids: CASSLIGGVFF. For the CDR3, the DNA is TGTGCCAGCAGTTTAATCGGGGGCGTATTCTTC.

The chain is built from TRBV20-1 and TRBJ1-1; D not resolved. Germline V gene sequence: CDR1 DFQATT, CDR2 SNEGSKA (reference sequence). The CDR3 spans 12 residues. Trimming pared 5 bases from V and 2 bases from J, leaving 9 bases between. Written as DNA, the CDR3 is TGCAGTGCTGGACGGAAAAACACTGAAGCTTTCTTT. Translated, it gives CSAGRKNTEAFF.

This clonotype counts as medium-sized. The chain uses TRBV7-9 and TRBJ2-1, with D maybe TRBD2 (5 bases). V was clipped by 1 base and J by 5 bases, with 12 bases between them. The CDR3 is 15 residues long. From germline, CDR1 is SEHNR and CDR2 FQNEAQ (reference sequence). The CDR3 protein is CASSLVASNHNEQFF. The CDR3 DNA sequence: TGTGCCAGCAGCTTAGTGGCTAGCAACCACAATGAGCAGTTCTTC.

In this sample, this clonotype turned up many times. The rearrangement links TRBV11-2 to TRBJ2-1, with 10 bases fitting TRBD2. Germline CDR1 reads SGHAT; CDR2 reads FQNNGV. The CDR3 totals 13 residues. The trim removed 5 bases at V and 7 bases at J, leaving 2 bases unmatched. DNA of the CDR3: TGTGCCAGCAGCACTAGCGGGGAGAATGAGCAGTTCTTC. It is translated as CASSTSGENEQFF.

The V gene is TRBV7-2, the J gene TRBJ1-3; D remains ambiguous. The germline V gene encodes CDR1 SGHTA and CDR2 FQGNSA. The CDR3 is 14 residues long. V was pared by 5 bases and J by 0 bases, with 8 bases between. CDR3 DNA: TGTGCCAGCAGCACCCAGAGCTCTGGAAACACCATATATTTT. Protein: CASSTQSSGNTIYF.

The CDR3, as DNA: TGCAGTGCTAGAGATCTAGCAGCCAGCACAGATACGCAGTATTTT. It codes for CSARDLAASTDTQYF. V gene TRBV20-1 combines with J gene TRBJ2-3, with D perhaps TRBD2 (5 bases). The CDR3 is 15 residues long. V gave up 0 bases and J gave up 0 bases, with 10 bases separating them. Germline assignment: CDR1 DFQATT and CDR2 SNEGSKA (reference sequence).